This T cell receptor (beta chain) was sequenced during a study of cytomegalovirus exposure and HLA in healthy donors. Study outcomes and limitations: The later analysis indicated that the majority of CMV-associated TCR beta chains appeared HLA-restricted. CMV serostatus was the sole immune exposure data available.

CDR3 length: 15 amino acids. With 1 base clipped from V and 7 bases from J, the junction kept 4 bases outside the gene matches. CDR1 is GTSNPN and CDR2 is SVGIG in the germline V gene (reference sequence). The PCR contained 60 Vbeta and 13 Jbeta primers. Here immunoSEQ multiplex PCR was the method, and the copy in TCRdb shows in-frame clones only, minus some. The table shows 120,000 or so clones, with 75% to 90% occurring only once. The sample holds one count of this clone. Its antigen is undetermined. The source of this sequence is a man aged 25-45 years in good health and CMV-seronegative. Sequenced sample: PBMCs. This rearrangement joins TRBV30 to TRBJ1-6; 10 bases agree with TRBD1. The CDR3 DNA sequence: TGTGCCTGGAGTGCGACAGGGGGCTGGAATTCACCCCTCCACTTT. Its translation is CAWSATGGWNSPLHF.